The entry that follows covers one T cell receptor (beta chain) sequence. Its antigen is unidentified. Clones were sequenced by immunoSEQ multiplex PCR, and TCRdb holds only the in-frame ones, with some missing. The sample includes 73,000 or so clones, around 86% seen only once; the top ten take approximately 0.72%. V shed 5 bases and J shed 4 bases, with 15 bases lying between them. This CDR3 region has 16 residues. Germline CDR1 reads SGHVS; CDR2 reads FNYEAQ. The data belong to a study of OX40 agonist ivuxolimab in advanced cancers. For the study at large: Dose-escalation cases comprised hepatocellular carcinoma, melanoma, renal cell or head and neck cancer. Study-wide results and limits: Dose levels from 0.1 to 3.0 mg/kg saw CD4+ and CD8+ blood T cells expand clonally by week 6.

Autoimmune disease history or systemic immunosuppression led to patients being barred. The chain employs TRBV7-6 and TRBJ1-6, with D uncertain. The sequenced sample was CD4+ or CD8+ T cells sorted from blood, obtained in a trial of the OX40 agonist ivuxolimab. The clonotype was recovered from an adult with an advanced solid tumor such as melanoma, head and neck, liver or kidney cancer. The CDR3 loop reads CASSPSPAGYNSPLHF. For the CDR3, the DNA is TGTGCCAGCAGCCCCTCCCCAGCAGGTTATAATTCACCCCTCCACTTT.